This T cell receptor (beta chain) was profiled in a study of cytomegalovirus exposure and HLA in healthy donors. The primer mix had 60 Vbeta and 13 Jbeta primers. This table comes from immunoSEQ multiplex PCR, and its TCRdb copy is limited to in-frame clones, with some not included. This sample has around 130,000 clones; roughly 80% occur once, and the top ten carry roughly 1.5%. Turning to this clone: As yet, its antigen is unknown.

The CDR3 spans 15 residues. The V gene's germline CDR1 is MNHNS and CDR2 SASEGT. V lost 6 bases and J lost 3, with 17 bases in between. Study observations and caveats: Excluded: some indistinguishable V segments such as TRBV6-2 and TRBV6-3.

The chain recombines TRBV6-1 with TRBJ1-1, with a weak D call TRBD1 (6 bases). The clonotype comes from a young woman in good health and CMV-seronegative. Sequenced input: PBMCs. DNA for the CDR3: TGTGCCAGCAGGGCTACACAGGGCTTCTACACTGAAGCTTTCTTT. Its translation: CASRATQGFYTEAFF.